Listed below are T cell receptor beta chains from one sample, sequenced in a study of PD-L1 blockade in urothelial cancer. Profiled with immunoSEQ multiplex PCR; TCRdb holds only in-frame clones, not every one. Among around 63,000 clones, 81% were seen once, and the ten largest hold 5.7%. The sample in question was PBMCs, obtained around atezolizumab (anti-PD-L1) treatment. Every receptor here comes from a man between 65 and 85 years old with urothelial cancer. Each CDR3 is given without its conserved first and last residue. The order of the fields is J gene, V gene, CDR3 protein.

TRBJ2-7,TRBV6-1,ASSAGASSYEQY
TRBJ2-1,TRBV2,ASSRAGGGYNEQF
TRBJ2-5,TRBV14,ASSPGLSWGQETQY
TRBJ1-1,TRBV18,ASSPGTGANTEAF
TRBJ2-2,TRBV5-4,ASSWELVTGELF
TRBJ1-6,TRBV9,ASSVDRGYSPLH
TRBJ1-1,TRBV5-6,ASSRGGGEAF
TRBJ2-2,TRBV6-1,ASSAASGGELF
TRBJ2-5,TRBV14,ASSRGLRETQY
TRBJ2-5,TRBV12-5,ASGLVLEMGAGETQY
TRBJ1-1,TRBV2,ASSLEGRENTEAF
TRBJ2-7,TRBV5-1,ASSLGGQAYEQY
TRBJ1-5,TRBV10-3,AISESMEGNQPQH
TRBJ1-1,TRBV28,ASRTGQLNTEAF
TRBJ2-3,TRBV5-4,ASSLPGGSDTQY
TRBJ1-2,TRBV30,AWRGQGGGYT
TRBJ2-5,TRBV7-8,ASSPRGMSEETQY
TRBJ2-1,TRBV11-2,ASTPRGGPYNEQF
TRBJ1-1,TRBV27,ASRRGFNTEAF
TRBJ2-7,TRBV7-3,ASSPGTQSYEQY
TRBJ2-7,TRBV4-3,ASSYSTGSYEQY
TRBJ2-6,TRBV4-2,ASSQERTPGANVLT
TRBJ2-1,TRBV29-1,SSSTGGIYNEQF
TRBJ2-2,TRBV2,ASSRDFSNTGELF
TRBJ2-5,TRBV4-1,ASSQALAGVQETQY
TRBJ1-2,TRBV23-1,ASSQSSGTFIGDYGYT
TRBJ1-1,TRBV7-3,ASSLTGVTEAF